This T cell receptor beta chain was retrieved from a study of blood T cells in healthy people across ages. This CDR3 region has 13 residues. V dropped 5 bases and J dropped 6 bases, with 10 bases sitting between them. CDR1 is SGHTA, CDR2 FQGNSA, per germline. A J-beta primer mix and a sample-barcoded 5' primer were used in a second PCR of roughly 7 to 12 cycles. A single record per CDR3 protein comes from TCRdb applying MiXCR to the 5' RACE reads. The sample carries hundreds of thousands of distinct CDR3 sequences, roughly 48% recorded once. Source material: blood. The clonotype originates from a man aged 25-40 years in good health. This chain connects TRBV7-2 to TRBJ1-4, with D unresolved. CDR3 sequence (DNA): TGTGCCAGCAGCCGGCACGGGGATGAAAAACTGTTTTTT. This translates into CASSRHGDEKLFF.